The 15 T cell receptor beta chains given below trace back to one sample, sequenced in a study of post-analysis software for immune sequencing data. Study-wide results and limits: Patients carried roughly 5 TRBV segments more frequently than controls did, and TRBV5-6, TRBV5-1 and TRBV20-1 were among them.

TCR beta cDNA libraries had unique molecular identifiers. TCRdb itself ran the PCR reads through MiXCR, one entry per CDR3 protein. The data contain over 150,000 distinct CDR3 sequences, about 32% of them singletons. What these receptors recognize is not known. Source material: blood. These receptors all come from a girl aged 5 to 17 with multiple sclerosis.

The genes are TRBV10-3 and TRBJ1-1, with D maybe TRBD1 (5 bases). The CDR3 is 10 amino acids. Trimming took 10 bases from V and 7 from J, leaving 10 bases between them. Germline CDR1 and CDR2: ENHRY and SYGVKD. The CDR3, as DNA: TGTGCCACCGGGGGTGGTGAAGCTTTCTTT. Translation: CATGGGEAFF.

At least ten counts were recorded for this clonotype. The V call is TRBV7-6, the J call TRBJ2-1; 12 bases are a match to TRBD2. CDR1 and CDR2 from the germline V gene are SGHVS and FNYEAQ. This CDR3 contains 14 residues. V lost 8 bases and J lost 6; bases outside the gene matches: 5. In DNA, the CDR3 is TGTGCCAGCGCTAGCGGGAGGGCAATCAATGAGCAGTTCTTC. Translation: CASASGRAINEQFF.

This clonotype was recorded many times. The V gene is TRBV20-1, the J gene TRBJ2-3, with unresolved D. Trimming left V 0 bases short and J 2 bases short, with 12 bases between. This CDR3 is 15 amino acids long. In germline, CDR1 is DFQATT, CDR2 SNEGSKA (reference sequence). The CDR3 DNA sequence: TGCAGTGCTAGAGATCCAAACCTCGCCACAGATACGCAGTATTTT. It translates to CSARDPNLATDTQYF.

This clonotype was seen a handful of times. The chain combines TRBV4-2 with TRBJ1-6, with D unresolved. V lost 4 bases to trimming and J lost 5 bases, with 12 bases between them. The CDR3 consists of 15 residues. In germline, CDR1 is LGHNA, CDR2 YNFKEQ. In DNA form, the CDR3 reads TGTGCCAGCAGCCTCACCATCATGAATAATTCACCCCTCCACTTT. As protein: CASSLTIMNNSPLHF.

This clonotype was counted a single time. Just one base apart from a much larger clone, this may be a read error. The chain combines TRBV15 with TRBJ2-1; possible D gene TRBD2, 5 bases. CDR3 length equals 15 residues. Germline V gene lookup returns CDR1 LNHNV and CDR2 YYDKDF (reference sequence). The V end was cut by 5 bases, the J end by 9 bases, with 20 bases between. The CDR3 sequence: CATSPMWEPRSEQFF. The CDR3 DNA reads as TGTGCCACCAGCCCTATGTGGGAGCCGAGGAGTGAGCAGTTCTTC.

In this sample, this clonotype turned up a few times. The rearrangement links TRBV29-1 to TRBJ1-1; 9 nucleotides line up with TRBD1. Looked up from germline, CDR1 is SQVTM and CDR2 is ANQGSEA. The CDR3 extends over 13 amino acids. V was clipped by 8 bases and J by 7 bases; unmatched bases: 11. The CDR3 spells CSLSRTGAGEAFF. The CDR3, as DNA: TGCAGCCTTTCCCGGACAGGGGCGGGTGAAGCTTTCTTT.

As concerns this clonotype: A much larger clone lies a single base off, so this may be a read error. The chain recombines TRBV20-1 with TRBJ2-1; 14 nucleotides agree with TRBD2. The J call could be wrong; TRBJ2-7 is a better fit for the DNA end. The length of the CDR3 is 18 residues. Germline lookup yields CDR1 DFQATT and CDR2 SNEGSKA (reference sequence). CDR3 sequence reads: CSASQGLAGAGSYNEQYF. CDR3 nucleotide sequence: TGCAGTGCTTCCCAGGGACTAGCGGGAGCAGGCTCCTACAATGAGCAGTACTTC.

The chain joins TRBV12-3 or TRBV12-4 to TRBJ2-2; D possibly corresponds to TRBD2 (5 bases). The CDR3 is 15 amino acids. Trimming left V 3 bases short and J 4 bases short, with 12 bases between. CDR3 protein: CASSFGDRGTGELFF. For the CDR3, the DNA is TGTGCCAGCAGTTTCGGGGATCGGGGCACCGGGGAGCTGTTTTTT.

This chain uses TRBV27 with TRBJ2-7; tentatively, D is TRBD2 (5 bases). This CDR3 is built from 14 residues. Per the germline V gene, CDR1 is MNHEY and CDR2 is SMNVEV (reference sequence). With 7 bases removed from V and 3 bases from J, the gap between germline ends came to 16 bases. CDR3 residues: CASTTNGDHYEQYF. CDR3 coding DNA: TGTGCCAGCACGACTAACGGAGATCACTACGAGCAGTACTTC.

This clonotype was detected only a few times. The J gene is TRBJ1-4, the V gene TRBV7-8; a weak D match, TRBD1 (6 bases). Germline CDR1 is SGHVS and CDR2 is FQNEAQ. Trimming shortened V by 5 bases and J by 8 bases, and 15 bases separated the two germline ends. There are 14 residues in the CDR3. In DNA form, the CDR3 reads TGTGCCAGCAGCGAAGACAGGCTCGAGGAAAAACTGTTTTTT. Amino acids: CASSEDRLEEKLFF. The full variable domain, rest sourced from reference TRBV7-8 and TRBJ1-4, is GAGVSQSPRYKVAKRGQDVALRCDPISGHVSLFWYQQALGQGPEFLTYFQNEAQLDKSGLPSDRFFAERPEGSVSTLKIQRTQQEDSAVYLCASSEDRLEEKLFFGSGTQLSVL.

This clonotype appeared many times. V is TRBV28 and J is TRBJ2-1; the match to TRBD2 covers 12 bases. The CDR3 totals 12 residues. Germline V gene lookup returns CDR1 MDHEN and CDR2 SYDVKM. V lost 4 bases to trimming and J lost 15 bases; unmatched junction nucleotides: 4. CDR3 protein: CASSSLLAGGFF. CDR3 DNA sequence: TGTGCCAGCAGTTCCCTACTAGCGGGGGGGTTCTTC.

This clonotype occurred once. V and J are TRBV6-5 and TRBJ1-2; D is uncertain. Germline loops: CDR1 MNHEY, CDR2 SVGAGI. The V end lost 6 bases, the J end lost 8 bases, and 13 bases lay between the germline ends. CDR3 length: 12 amino acids. Written as DNA, the CDR3 is TGTGCCAGCAGACTAGGGAGATGGGGCTACACCTTC. Amino acids: CASRLGRWGYTF.

The chain uses TRBV28 and TRBJ1-5, with 9 bases that match TRBD1. The CDR3 loop spans 16 amino acids. Unmatched junction bases numbered 14, after V lost 6 bases and J lost 8 bases. Germline V CDR1 and CDR2: MDHEN, SYDVKM. CDR3 in DNA: TGTGCCAGCAGCTTAATGGGACAGGGTGGTTTAAAGCCCCAGCATTTT. This sequence encodes CASSLMGQGGLKPQHF.

This chain links TRBV24-1 with TRBJ2-2; D may be TRBD2 (5 bases). The CDR3 is 17 residues long. The V gene lost 3 bases and the J gene lost 0 bases, with 13 bases spanning the gap. Germline loops: CDR1 KGHDR, CDR2 SFDVKD. CDR3 DNA sequence: TGTGCCACCAGTGATCCCAGCGGCAACGCGAACACCGGGGAGCTGTTTTTT. Encoded protein: CATSDPSGNANTGELFF.

The chain is built from TRBV4-2 and TRBJ1-2; 7 bases map to TRBD1. The CDR3 is made up of 13 amino acids. Germline V gene data show CDR1 as LGHNA and CDR2 as YNFKEQ. V dropped 4 bases and J dropped 4; count of bases not matched to a gene: 3. The CDR3 sequence is CASSPHRGYGYTF. The CDR3 DNA is TGTGCCAGCAGCCCTCACAGGGGCTATGGCTACACCTTC.